Detailed here is one T cell receptor (beta chain). Antigen: not known. This CDR3 is built from 16 residues. CDR1 and CDR2 (germline): LNHNV, YYDKDF (reference sequence). V lost 0 bases, J lost 4 bases, and 14 bases lay in between. Hyperthyroidism patients were newly diagnosed, ill under 2 months, and aged 18 to 65 years. Beta-chain TCR CDR3 regions were amplified from RNA transcripts. First-round RT-PCR with HTBI primers preceded a second-round multiplex PCR. MiXCR, run by TCRdb on the multiplex PCR reads, gives a single entry per CDR3 protein. The data hold about 1.1 million distinct CDR3 sequences, with less than 45% observed a single time. The sample is drawn from a study of Graves' ophthalmopathy and Graves' hyperthyroidism. Overall study results and limits: Ophthalmopathy was separated from stable hyperthyroidism by a 13-signature model with over 85% sensitivity and 81.08% specificity.

The chain has TRBV15 and TRBJ2-3; D remains unclear. The receptor comes from an adult man with Graves' hyperthyroidism. Sequenced material: peripheral blood or thyroid tissue (not recorded which). The CDR3, as DNA: TGTGCCACCAGCAGAGAGTCATCAAGGGCCTCAGATACGCAGTATTTT. Translating gives CATSRESSRASDTQYF.